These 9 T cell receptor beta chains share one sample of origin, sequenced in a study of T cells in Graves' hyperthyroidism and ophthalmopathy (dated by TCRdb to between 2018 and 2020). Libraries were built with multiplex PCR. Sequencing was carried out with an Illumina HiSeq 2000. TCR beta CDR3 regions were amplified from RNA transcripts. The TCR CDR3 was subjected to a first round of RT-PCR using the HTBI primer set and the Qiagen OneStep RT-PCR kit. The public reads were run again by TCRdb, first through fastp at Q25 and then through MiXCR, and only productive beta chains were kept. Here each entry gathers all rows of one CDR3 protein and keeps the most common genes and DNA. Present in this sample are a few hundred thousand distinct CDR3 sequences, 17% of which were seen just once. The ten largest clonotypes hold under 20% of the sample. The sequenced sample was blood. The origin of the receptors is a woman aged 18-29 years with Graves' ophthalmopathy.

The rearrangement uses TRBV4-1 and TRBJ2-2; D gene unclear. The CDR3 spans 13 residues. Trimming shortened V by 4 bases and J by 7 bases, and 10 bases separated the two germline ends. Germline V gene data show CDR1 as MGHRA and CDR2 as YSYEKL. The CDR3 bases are TGCGCCAGCAGCCTCCAGAAGGGCGGGGAGCTGTTTTTT. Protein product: CASSLQKGGELFF.

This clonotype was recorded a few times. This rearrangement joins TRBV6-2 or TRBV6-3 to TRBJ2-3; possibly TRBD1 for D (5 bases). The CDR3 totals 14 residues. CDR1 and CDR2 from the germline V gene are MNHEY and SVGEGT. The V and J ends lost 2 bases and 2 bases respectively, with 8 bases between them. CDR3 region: CASSYGATTDTQYF. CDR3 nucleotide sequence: TGTGCCAGCAGTTACGGGGCTACCACAGATACGCAGTATTTT.

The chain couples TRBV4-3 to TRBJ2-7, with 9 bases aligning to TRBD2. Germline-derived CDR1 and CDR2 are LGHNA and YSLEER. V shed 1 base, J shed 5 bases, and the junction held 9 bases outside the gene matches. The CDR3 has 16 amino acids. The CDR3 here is CASSQGRGRGGNEQYF. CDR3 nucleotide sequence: TGCGCCAGCAGCCAAGGACGCGGGAGGGGAGGTAACGAGCAGTACTTC.

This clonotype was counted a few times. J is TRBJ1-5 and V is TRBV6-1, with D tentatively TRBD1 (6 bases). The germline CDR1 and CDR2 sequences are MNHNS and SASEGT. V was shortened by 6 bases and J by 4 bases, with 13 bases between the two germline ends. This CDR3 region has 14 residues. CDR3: CASSGTPYNQPQHF. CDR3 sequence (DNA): TGTGCCAGCAGCGGGACACCGTATAATCAGCCCCAGCATTTT.

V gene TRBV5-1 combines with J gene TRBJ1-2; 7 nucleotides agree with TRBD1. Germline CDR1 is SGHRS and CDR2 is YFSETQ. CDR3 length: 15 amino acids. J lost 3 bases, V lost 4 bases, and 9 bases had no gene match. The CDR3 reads CASSPPGQDYYGYTF. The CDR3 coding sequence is TGCGCCAGCAGCCCGCCCGGACAGGATTACTATGGCTACACCTTC.

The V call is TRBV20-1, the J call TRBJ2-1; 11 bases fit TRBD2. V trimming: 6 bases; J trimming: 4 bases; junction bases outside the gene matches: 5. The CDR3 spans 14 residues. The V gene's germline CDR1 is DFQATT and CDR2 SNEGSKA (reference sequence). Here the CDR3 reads CSAQLAGVYNEQFF. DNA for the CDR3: TGCAGTGCCCAACTAGCGGGGGTATACAATGAGCAGTTCTTC.

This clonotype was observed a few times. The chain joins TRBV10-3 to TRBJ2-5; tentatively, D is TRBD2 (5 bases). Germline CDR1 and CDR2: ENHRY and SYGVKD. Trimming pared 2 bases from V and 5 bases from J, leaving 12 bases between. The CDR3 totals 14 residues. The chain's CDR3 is CAISEGLANETQYF. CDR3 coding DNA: TGTGCCATCAGTGAGGGGTTAGCGAACGAGACCCAGTACTTC.

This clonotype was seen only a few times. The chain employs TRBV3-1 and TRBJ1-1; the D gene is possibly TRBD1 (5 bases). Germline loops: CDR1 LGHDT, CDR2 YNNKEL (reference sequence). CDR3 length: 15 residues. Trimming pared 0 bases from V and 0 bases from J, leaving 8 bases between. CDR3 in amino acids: CASSQDQGLNTEAFF. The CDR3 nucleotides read TGTGCCAGCAGCCAAGATCAGGGATTGAACACTGAAGCTTTCTTT.

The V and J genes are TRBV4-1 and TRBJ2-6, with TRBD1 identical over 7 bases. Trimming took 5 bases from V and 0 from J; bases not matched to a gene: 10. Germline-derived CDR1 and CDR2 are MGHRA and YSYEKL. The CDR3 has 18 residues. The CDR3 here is CASSLDRQGYSGANVLTF. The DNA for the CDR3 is TGCGCCAGCAGCTTGGATAGACAGGGTTACTCTGGGGCCAACGTCCTGACTTTC.